A selection of T cell receptor beta chains follows, all from one sample in a study of a mutant IDH1 vaccine in newly diagnosed glioma. These receptors have no known antigen. The repertoire was sequenced with immunoSEQ multiplex PCR; TCRdb's copy has only in-frame clones and lacks some. Of around 32,000 clones in the sample, 60% to 80% were seen once. Sequenced here: PBMCs, sampled from a glioma patient whose treatment included an IDH1 peptide vaccine. These receptors were taken from a young woman with glioma. Some clones in this sample may be carry-over from other donors' samples. Both conserved end residues are part of each CDR3.

v_gene	j_gene	CDR3aa
TRBV7-9	TRBJ2-3	CASSPRGGLNTDTQYF
TRBV29-1	TRBJ1-3	CSVVSLQDSGNTIYF
TRBV9	TRBJ2-7	CASSPRDSSRSYEQYF
TRBV11-3	TRBJ2-5	CASTIGSQETQYF
TRBV9	TRBJ2-1	CASSADYNEQFF
TRBV5-6	TRBJ1-3	CASSLAGSSGNTIYF
TRBV19	TRBJ2-7	CATTTGPRSYEQYF
TRBV6-6	TRBJ2-5	CASSNEGGAETQYF
TRBV18	TRBJ1-2	CASSGGLEQDGYTF
TRBV23-1	TRBJ1-1	CASSRGGITEAFF
TRBV28	TRBJ1-1	CASSSHLRGGDTEAFF
TRBV5-5	TRBJ2-7	CASSLAIRTSGYEQYF
TRBV12-5	TRBJ2-7	CASGLRDRVTYEQYF
TRBV7-6	TRBJ2-3	CASSERLTSGSTDTQYF
TRBV4-1	TRBJ1-2	CASSQVSGQYIGYTF
TRBV27	TRBJ1-1	CASSWSGNTEAFF
TRBV30	TRBJ2-7	CAWSASTGASYEQYF
TRBV19	TRBJ2-2	CASSIGLAGTGELFF
TRBV13	TRBJ2-7	CASSRTSVGEQYF
TRBV4-2	TRBJ2-3	CASSQGFPTTDTQYF
TRBV6-6	TRBJ1-5	CASSSRQGAGQPQHF
TRBV29-1	TRBJ2-1	CSVEKREARDNEQFF
TRBV5-1	TRBJ2-1	CASSLGTSGSNEQFF
TRBV5-1	TRBJ2-7	CASSWGASLSLEQYF
TRBV25-1	TRBJ1-1	CASSERQRMTEEAFF
TRBV25-1	TRBJ2-1	CASGPGRDEQFF
TRBV14	TRBJ2-3	CASSQVWGAADTQYF
TRBV27	TRBJ1-5	CASRGGEGQPQHF
TRBV5-6	TRBJ1-1	CASSAQFTEAFF
TRBV6-4	TRBJ2-2	CASRTDWWTGELFF
TRBV6-1	TRBJ1-2	CASSQWGGYTF
TRBV4-2	TRBJ1-5	CASSQDVRQGSNQPQHF
TRBV4-2	TRBJ2-7	CASSQGAYEQYF
TRBV10-3	TRBJ1-5	CAIRDIGGNQPQHF
TRBV29-1	TRBJ2-7	CSVEGLAGGDYEQYF